These 18 T cell receptor beta chains were all obtained from the same sample, sequenced in a study of control samples from healthy donors and cancer patients. Some clones are missing from TCRdb's copy, which holds only in-frame ones; the method was immunoSEQ multiplex PCR. The sample includes about 69,000 clones, roughly 90% seen only once; the top ten take 5% to 6.5%. The sample consisted of PBMCs. These receptor sequences come from a man aged 55-75 years with colorectal cancer.

The chain combines TRBV6-5 with TRBJ2-3; 8 bases are a match to TRBD2. The CDR3 has 14 amino acids. The J segment lost 2 bases and the V segment lost 6 bases, leaving 4 bases of the junction unmatched. CDR1 MNHEY and CDR2 SVGAGI come from the germline V gene. CDR3 loop: CASSGLAYTDTQYF. The CDR3 DNA reads TGTGCCAGCAGCGGACTAGCCTACACAGATACGCAGTATTTT.

The V gene is TRBV5-1, the J gene TRBJ2-1; D is possibly TRBD2 (7 bases). Per germline, CDR1 SGHRS and CDR2 YFSETQ. Trimming took 4 bases from V and 0 from J, leaving 20 bases between them. This CDR3 region has 18 residues. The CDR3 bases are TGCGCCAGCAGCCCGAGGGGGGGGCAACCATCCTCCTACAATGAGCAGTTCTTC. It yields the protein CASSPRGGQPSSYNEQFF. Based on the CDR3 plus reference TRBV5-1 and TRBJ2-1, the full variable domain is KAGVTQTPRYLIKTRGQQVTLSCSPISGHRSVSWYQQTPGQGLQFLFEYFSETQRNKGNFPGRFSGRQFSNSRSEMNVSTLELGDSALYLCASSPRGGQPSSYNEQFFGPGTRLTVL.

The genes are TRBV19 and TRBJ1-2; D is possibly TRBD1 (5 bases). Trimming stripped 7 bases from V and 8 bases from J, with 23 bases between. This CDR3 is 15 amino acids long. The V gene's germline CDR1 is LNHDA and CDR2 SQIVND (reference sequence). The CDR3 loop reads CASTGALERAGGYTF. The CDR3 coding sequence is TGTGCCAGTACCGGGGCGTTAGAACGGGCGGGGGGCTACACCTTC.

V gene TRBV5-1 combines with J gene TRBJ2-2, with 8 bases aligning to TRBD1. CDR3 length: 15 residues. V lost 6 bases to trimming and J lost 0 bases; unmatched junction nucleotides: 4. The germline V gene encodes CDR1 SGHRS and CDR2 YFSETQ. CDR3 in amino acids: CASTDRGANTGELFF. The DNA for the CDR3 is TGCGCCAGCACCGACAGGGGAGCGAACACCGGGGAGCTGTTTTTT.

This clone came up once. The rearrangement links TRBV19 to TRBJ1-1, with a weak D call TRBD1 (6 bases). This CDR3 spans 14 amino acids. In germline, CDR1 is LNHDA, CDR2 SQIVND (reference sequence). V dropped 3 bases and J dropped 2 bases, with 10 bases sitting between them. The CDR3 DNA sequence: TGTGCCAGTAGTATTGGACAGTTCAACACTGAAGCTTTCTTT. This sequence encodes CASSIGQFNTEAFF.

V usage is TRBV27 and J usage is TRBJ1-1; 8 bases are shared with TRBD1. Germline V gene lookup returns CDR1 MNHEY and CDR2 SMNVEV (reference sequence). J lost 0 bases, V lost 6 bases, and 9 bases had no gene match. This CDR3 spans 16 amino acids. The CDR3 DNA reads as TGTGCCAGCAGCTCTACAGGGGGAGTCTTGAACACTGAAGCTTTCTTT. Its translation is CASSSTGGVLNTEAFF.

V usage is TRBV9 and J usage is TRBJ1-1; D remains unclear. Trimming took off 1 base at V and 0 bases at J, with 7 bases between the two ends. The CDR3 is made up of 14 amino acids. Germline-derived CDR1 and CDR2 are SGDLS and YYNGEE. The CDR3 sequence: CASSVRHVNTEAFF. The CDR3 DNA is TGTGCCAGCAGCGTAAGACACGTGAACACTGAAGCTTTCTTT.

V and J are TRBV30 and TRBJ1-2, with D uncertain. The V end lost 3 bases, the J end lost 2 bases, and 7 bases lay between the germline ends. This CDR3 contains 12 residues. Germline CDR1 is GTSNPN and CDR2 is SVGIG (reference sequence). CDR3 region: CAWSNKNYGYTF. The DNA for the CDR3 is TGTGCCTGGAGCAACAAAAACTATGGCTACACCTTC.

This chain connects TRBV15 to TRBJ1-4; 9 bases map to TRBD1. V shed 1 base, J shed 12 bases, and the junction held 3 bases outside the gene matches. Germline V CDR1 and CDR2: LNHNV, YYDKDF (reference sequence). The CDR3 has 13 amino acids. Here the CDR3 DNA reads TGTGCCACCAGCAGAGTGACAGGGGGGGAACTGTTTTTT. Its protein product is CATSRVTGGELFF.

The V call is TRBV2, the J call TRBJ2-1; 11 nucleotides align to TRBD1. The CDR3 consists of 13 residues. CDR1 SNHLY and CDR2 FYNNEI come from the germline V gene. The junction had 7 bases not matched to a gene; V was cut back by 8 bases and J by 10 bases. CDR3 sequence (DNA): TGTGCCAGCGCAGGACAGGGGGCCGTAGAGCAGTTCTTC. It codes for CASAGQGAVEQFF.

The chain couples TRBV28 to TRBJ1-5; perhaps TRBD1 as D (5 bases). The CDR3 covers 14 residues. Germline values: CDR1 MDHEN, CDR2 SYDVKM. V lost 3 bases, J lost 2 bases, and 8 bases lay in between. In DNA form, the CDR3 reads TGTGCCAGCAGTTTCGTAGGGGGCAATCAGCCCCAGCATTTT. Its protein product is CASSFVGGNQPQHF.

The J gene is TRBJ2-2, the V gene TRBV12-5, with TRBD2 matching over 8 bases. The CDR3 is 14 residues long. CDR1 and CDR2 from the germline V gene are LGHNT and FRNRAP. Losses at the gene ends were 4 bases for V and 8 bases for J; bases not matched to a gene: 6. CDR3 sequence reads: CASGSAAGGGELFF. The CDR3 nucleotides read TGTGCTAGTGGTTCCGCCGCGGGGGGTGGGGAGCTGTTTTTT. Full variable domain (outside the CDR3, taken from reference TRBV12-5 and TRBJ2-2): DARVTQTPRHKVTEMGQEVTMRCQPILGHNTVFWYRQTMMQGLELLAYFRNRAPLDDSGMPKDRFSAEMPDATLATLKIQPSEPRDSAVYFCASGSAAGGGELFFGEGSRLTVL.

The V gene is TRBV12-3 or TRBV12-4, the J gene TRBJ2-7; the D gene is possibly TRBD2 (5 bases). V lost 2 bases to trimming and J lost 6 bases, with 11 bases between them. This CDR3 spans 13 amino acids. CDR3 loop: CASSLRPSGEQYF. CDR3 bases: TGTGCCAGCAGTTTACGGCCGAGCGGCGAGCAGTACTTC.

V and J are TRBV5-8 and TRBJ1-6; D gene ambiguous. Germline values: CDR1 SGHTS, CDR2 YDEGEE. V was clipped by 1 base and J by 6 bases, with 11 bases between them. This CDR3 comprises 15 residues. CDR3 nucleotide sequence: TGTGCCAGCAGCTTGCGGGAGGCACCTAATTCACCCCTCCACTTT. This encodes CASSLREAPNSPLHF.

This rearrangement joins TRBV27 to TRBJ2-3; TRBD2 might be the D (6 bases). The CDR3 has 13 amino acids. In germline, CDR1 is MNHEY, CDR2 SMNVEV (reference sequence). The CDR3 DNA sequence: TGTTCTCACGGAGGAGGGGACACAGATACGCAGTATTTT. Translated, it gives CSHGGGDTDTQYF.

V usage is TRBV19 and J usage is TRBJ1-5, with D unresolved. CDR3 size: 16 residues. Looked up from germline, CDR1 is LNHDA and CDR2 is SQIVND (reference sequence). The V gene lost 3 bases and the J gene lost 2 bases, with 14 bases spanning the gap. CDR3 in amino acids: CASSIRSRVGNQPQHF. The CDR3 DNA is TGTGCCAGTAGTATCCGGAGTAGAGTGGGCAATCAGCCCCAGCATTTT.

V and J are TRBV5-4 and TRBJ2-7; D is uncertain. V dropped 0 bases and J dropped 2 bases, with 6 bases sitting between them. The CDR3 covers 13 residues. Germline V gives CDR1 SGHNT, CDR2 YYREEE (reference sequence). The CDR3 reads CASSLDTPYEQYF. CDR3 DNA sequence: TGTGCCAGCAGCTTGGATACACCCTACGAGCAGTACTTC.

This clone has a single count. The gene calls are TRBV4-1 and TRBJ2-1; the match to TRBD2 covers 12 bases. CDR3 size: 15 residues. Trimming took 4 bases from V and 9 from J; bases not matched to a gene: 7. CDR1 is MGHRA, CDR2 YSYEKL, per germline. The CDR3 nucleotides read TGCGCCAGCAGCCCCAGTCTAGCGGGGGGGCGTGAGCAGTTCTTC. This translates into CASSPSLAGGREQFF.